The 6 T cell receptor beta chains listed next were all sequenced from one sample in a study of OX40 agonist ivuxolimab in advanced cancers. Data came from immunoSEQ multiplex PCR; TCRdb stores just in-frame clones and leaves some out. Of about 82,000 clones in the sample, 86% were seen once. The input for sequencing was CD4+ or CD8+ T cells sorted from blood, taken in a trial of the OX40 agonist ivuxolimab. The receptors derive from an adult with an advanced solid tumor such as melanoma, head and neck, liver or kidney cancer.

This chain joins TRBV9 and TRBJ1-4; D unclear. The CDR3 has 15 residues. Looked up from germline, CDR1 is SGDLS and CDR2 is YYNGEE. Deletions cut 0 bases from V and 6 bases from J, with 12 bases between. The CDR3 reads CASSVGMRADEKLFF. In nucleotides, the CDR3 is TGTGCCAGCAGCGTAGGAATGAGGGCTGATGAAAAACTGTTTTTT.

V usage is TRBV11-3 and J usage is TRBJ2-6; maybe TRBD2 (6 bases). Between the trimmed V and J ends, which lost 3 bases and 0 bases, there was a span of 12 bases. The germline CDR1 and CDR2 sequences are SGHNT and YENEEA. The CDR3 consists of 17 residues. DNA for the CDR3: TGTGCCAGCAGCTTGGAGGGGTTAAGCTCTGGGGCCAACGTCCTGACTTTC. This translates into CASSLEGLSSGANVLTF.

The CDR3 DNA is TGTGCCTGGGACTCGGGGGTCGGGGATGAGCAGTTCTTC. Translation gives CAWDSGVGDEQFF. The V and J genes are TRBV30 and TRBJ2-1; D possibly corresponds to TRBD2 (6 bases). Germline loops: CDR1 GTSNPN, CDR2 SVGIG (reference sequence). The CDR3 runs 13 residues. V lost 5 bases and J lost 8, with 16 bases in between.

The chain joins TRBV4-1 to TRBJ2-3; D is possibly TRBD1 or TRBD2 (5 bases each). Trimming stripped 3 bases from V and 4 bases from J, with 17 bases between. Germline-derived CDR1 and CDR2 are MGHRA and YSYEKL. This CDR3 has 16 amino acids. CDR3 sequence reads: CASSQGPIRVSDTQYF. CDR3 DNA sequence: TGCGCCAGCAGCCAGGGACCCATAAGGGTGTCAGATACGCAGTATTTT.

CDR3 residues: CASSLTTIDVMNTEAFF. The CDR3 coding sequence is TGTGCCAGCAGTTTAACCACAATAGACGTCATGAACACTGAAGCTTTCTTT. The chain is built from TRBV27 and TRBJ1-1; no clear D. CDR3 length: 17 residues. Trimming removed 2 bases at V and 0 bases at J, with 16 bases between. Germline CDR1 MNHEY, CDR2 SMNVEV (reference sequence).

The J gene is TRBJ2-7, the V gene TRBV18, with 9 bases matching TRBD1. From germline, CDR1 is KGHSH and CDR2 LQKENI. The CDR3 is made up of 16 amino acids. V lost 4 bases and J lost 2; bases outside the gene matches: 9. CDR3 sequence: CASSLGTGRFPYEQYF. In nucleotides, the CDR3 is TGTGCCAGCTCACTTGGGACAGGGAGGTTCCCCTACGAGCAGTACTTC.